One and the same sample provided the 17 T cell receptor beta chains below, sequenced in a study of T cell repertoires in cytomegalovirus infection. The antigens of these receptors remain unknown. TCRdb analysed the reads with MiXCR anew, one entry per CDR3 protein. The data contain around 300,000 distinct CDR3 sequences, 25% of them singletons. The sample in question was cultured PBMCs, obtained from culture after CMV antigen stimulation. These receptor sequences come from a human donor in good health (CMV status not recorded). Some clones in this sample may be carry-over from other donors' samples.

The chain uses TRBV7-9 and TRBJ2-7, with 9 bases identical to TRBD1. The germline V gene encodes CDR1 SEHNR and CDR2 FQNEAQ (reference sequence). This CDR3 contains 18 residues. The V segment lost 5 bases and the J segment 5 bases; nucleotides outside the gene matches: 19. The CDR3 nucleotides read TGTGCCAGCAGCCCACTTCGCGGCCCGGGACAGGGCATTCACGAGCAGTACTTC. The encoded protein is CASSPLRGPGQGIHEQYF.

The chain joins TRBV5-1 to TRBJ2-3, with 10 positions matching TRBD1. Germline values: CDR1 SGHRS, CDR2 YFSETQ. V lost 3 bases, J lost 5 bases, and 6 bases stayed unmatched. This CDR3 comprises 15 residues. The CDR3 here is CASSYTGTGEDTQYF. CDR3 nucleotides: TGCGCCAGCAGCTACACCGGGACAGGGGAAGATACGCAGTATTTT.

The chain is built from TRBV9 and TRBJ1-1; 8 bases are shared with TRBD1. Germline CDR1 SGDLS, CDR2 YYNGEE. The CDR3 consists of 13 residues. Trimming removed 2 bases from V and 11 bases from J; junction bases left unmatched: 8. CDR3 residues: CASSVGTGGDAFF. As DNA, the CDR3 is TGTGCCAGCAGCGTGGGGACAGGCGGGGACGCTTTCTTT.

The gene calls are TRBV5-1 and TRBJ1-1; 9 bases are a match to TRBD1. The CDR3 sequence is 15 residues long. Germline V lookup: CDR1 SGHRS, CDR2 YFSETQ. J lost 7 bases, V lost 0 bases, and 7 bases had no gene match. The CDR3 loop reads CASSLAGQGSGEAFF. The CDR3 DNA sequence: TGCGCCAGCAGCTTGGCCGGACAGGGGAGTGGTGAAGCTTTCTTT. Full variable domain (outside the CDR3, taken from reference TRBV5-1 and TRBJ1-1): KAGVTQTPRYLIKTRGQQVTLSCSPISGHRSVSWYQQTPGQGLQFLFEYFSETQRNKGNFPGRFSGRQFSNSRSEMNVSTLELGDSALYLCASSLAGQGSGEAFFGQGTRLTVV.

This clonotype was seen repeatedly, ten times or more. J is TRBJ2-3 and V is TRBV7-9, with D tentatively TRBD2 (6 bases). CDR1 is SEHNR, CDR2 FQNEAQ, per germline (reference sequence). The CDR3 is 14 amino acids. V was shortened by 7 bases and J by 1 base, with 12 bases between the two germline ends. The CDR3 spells CASTFPGGTDTQYF. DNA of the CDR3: TGTGCCAGCACCTTTCCGGGAGGCACAGATACGCAGTATTTT.

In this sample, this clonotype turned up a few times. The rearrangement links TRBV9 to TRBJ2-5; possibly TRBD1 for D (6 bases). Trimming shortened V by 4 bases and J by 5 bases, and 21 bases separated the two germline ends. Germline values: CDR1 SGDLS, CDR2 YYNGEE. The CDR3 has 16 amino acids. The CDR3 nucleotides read TGTGCCAGCAGCCCAGGGGATGGAAGGTCGGGGGAGACCCAGTACTTC. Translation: CASSPGDGRSGETQYF.

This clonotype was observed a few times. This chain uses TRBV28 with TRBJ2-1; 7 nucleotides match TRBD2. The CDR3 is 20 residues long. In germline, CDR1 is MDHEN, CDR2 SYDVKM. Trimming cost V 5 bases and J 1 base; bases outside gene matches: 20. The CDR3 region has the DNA TGTGCCAGCAGTAAATACGGACCCCCAGCGGGGATTAATTCCTACAATGAGCAGTTCTTC. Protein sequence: CASSKYGPPAGINSYNEQFF.

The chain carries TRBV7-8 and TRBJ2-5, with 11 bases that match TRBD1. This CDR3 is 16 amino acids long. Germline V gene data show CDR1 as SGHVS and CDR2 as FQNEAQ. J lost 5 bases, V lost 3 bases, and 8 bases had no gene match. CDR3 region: CASSLGQGVPRETQYF. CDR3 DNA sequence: TGTGCCAGCAGCTTGGGACAGGGGGTCCCCCGGGAGACCCAGTACTTC.

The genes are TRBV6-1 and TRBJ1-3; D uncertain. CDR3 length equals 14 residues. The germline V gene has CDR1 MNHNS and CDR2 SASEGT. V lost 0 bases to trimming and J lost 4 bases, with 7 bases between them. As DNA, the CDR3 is TGTGCCAGCAGTGAAGCGGCGGTCGGAAACACCATATATTTT. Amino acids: CASSEAAVGNTIYF.

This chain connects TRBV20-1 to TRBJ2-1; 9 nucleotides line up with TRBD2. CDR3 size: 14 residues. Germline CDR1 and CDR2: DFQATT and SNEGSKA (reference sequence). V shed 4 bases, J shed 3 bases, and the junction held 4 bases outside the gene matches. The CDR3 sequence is CSATLAGLYNEQFF. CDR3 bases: TGCAGTGCTACACTAGCGGGCCTCTACAATGAGCAGTTCTTC.

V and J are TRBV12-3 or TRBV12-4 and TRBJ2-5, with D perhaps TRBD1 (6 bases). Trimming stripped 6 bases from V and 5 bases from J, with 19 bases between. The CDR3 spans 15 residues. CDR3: CASSNTGTRGETQYF. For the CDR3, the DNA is TGTGCCAGCAGCAATACAGGGACCCGAGGGGAGACCCAGTACTTC.

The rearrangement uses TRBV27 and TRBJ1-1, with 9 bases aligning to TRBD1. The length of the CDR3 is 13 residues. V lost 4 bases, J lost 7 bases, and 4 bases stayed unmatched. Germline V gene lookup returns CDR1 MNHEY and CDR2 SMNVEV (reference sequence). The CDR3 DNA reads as TGTGCCAGCAGTTACAGGGGGCGCCTTGAAGCTTTCTTT. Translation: CASSYRGRLEAFF.

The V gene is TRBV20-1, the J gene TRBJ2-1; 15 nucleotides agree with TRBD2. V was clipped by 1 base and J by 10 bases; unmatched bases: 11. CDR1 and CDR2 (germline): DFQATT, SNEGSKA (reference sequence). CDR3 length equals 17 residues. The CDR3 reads CSARGGLAGGFKSEQFF. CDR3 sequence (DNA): TGCAGTGCTAGAGGAGGACTAGCGGGAGGGTTCAAATCGGAGCAGTTCTTC.

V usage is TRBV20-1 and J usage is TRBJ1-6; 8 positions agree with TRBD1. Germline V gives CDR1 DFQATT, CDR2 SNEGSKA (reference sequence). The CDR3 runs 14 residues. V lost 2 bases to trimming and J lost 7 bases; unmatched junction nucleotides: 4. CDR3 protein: CSARMGQANSPLHF. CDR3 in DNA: TGCAGTGCTAGAATGGGACAGGCGAATTCACCCCTCCACTTT.

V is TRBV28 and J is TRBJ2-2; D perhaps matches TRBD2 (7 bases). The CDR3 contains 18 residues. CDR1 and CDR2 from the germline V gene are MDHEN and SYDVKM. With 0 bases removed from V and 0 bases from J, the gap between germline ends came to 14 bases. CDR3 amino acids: CASSLWAGAIANTGELFF. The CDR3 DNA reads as TGTGCCAGCAGTTTATGGGCGGGGGCTATCGCGAACACCGGGGAGCTGTTTTTT.

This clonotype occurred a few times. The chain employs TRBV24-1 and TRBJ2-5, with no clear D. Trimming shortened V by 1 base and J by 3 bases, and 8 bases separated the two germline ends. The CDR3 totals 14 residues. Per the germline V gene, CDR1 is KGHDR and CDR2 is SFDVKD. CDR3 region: CATSDFGGKETQYF. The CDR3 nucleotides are TGTGCCACCAGTGATTTTGGCGGCAAAGAGACCCAGTACTTC.

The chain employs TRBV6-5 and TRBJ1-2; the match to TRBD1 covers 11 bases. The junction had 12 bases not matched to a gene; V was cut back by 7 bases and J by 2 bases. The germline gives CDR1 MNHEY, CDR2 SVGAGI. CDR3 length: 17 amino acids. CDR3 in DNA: TGTGCCAGCACTCTAAGGCGTGGGACAGGGGGGAACTATGGCTACACCTTC. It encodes CASTLRRGTGGNYGYTF.